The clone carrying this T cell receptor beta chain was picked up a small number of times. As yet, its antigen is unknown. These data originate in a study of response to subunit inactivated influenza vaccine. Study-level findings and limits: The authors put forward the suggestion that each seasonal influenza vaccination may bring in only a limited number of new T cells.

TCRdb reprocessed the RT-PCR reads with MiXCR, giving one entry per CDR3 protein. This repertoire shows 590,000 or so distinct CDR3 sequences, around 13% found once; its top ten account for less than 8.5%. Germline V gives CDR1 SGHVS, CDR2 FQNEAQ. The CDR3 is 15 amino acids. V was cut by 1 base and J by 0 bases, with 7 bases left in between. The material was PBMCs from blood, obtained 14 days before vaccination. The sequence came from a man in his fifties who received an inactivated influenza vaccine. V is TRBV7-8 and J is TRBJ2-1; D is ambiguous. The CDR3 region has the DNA TGTGCCAGCAGCTTAGACAAGAGCTCCTACAATGAGCAGTTCTTC. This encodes CASSLDKSSYNEQFF.